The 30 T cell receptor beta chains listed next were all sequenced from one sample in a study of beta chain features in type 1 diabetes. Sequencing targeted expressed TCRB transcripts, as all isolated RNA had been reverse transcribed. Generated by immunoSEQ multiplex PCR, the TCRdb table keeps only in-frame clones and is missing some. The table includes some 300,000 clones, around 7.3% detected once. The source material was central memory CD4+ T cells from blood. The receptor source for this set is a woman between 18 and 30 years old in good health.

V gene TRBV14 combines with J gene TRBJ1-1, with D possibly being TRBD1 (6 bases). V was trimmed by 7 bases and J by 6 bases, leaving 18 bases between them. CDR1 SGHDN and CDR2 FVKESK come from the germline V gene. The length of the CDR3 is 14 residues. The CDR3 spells CASTLGGGGAEAFF. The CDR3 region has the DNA TGTGCCAGCACCCTGGGGGGCGGGGGTGCTGAAGCTTTCTTT.

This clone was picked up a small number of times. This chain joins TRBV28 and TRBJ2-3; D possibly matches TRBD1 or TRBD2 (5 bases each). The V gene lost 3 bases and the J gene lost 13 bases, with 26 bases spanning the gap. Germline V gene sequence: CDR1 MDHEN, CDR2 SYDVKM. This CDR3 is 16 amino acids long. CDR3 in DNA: TGTGCCAGCAGTTTCCAAACCGGGACCGCCCCTAAACTGGAGTATTTT. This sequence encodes CASSFQTGTAPKLEYF.

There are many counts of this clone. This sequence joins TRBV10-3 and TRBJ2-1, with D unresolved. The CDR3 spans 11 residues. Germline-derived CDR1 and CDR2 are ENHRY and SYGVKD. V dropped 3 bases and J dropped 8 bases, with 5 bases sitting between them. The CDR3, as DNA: TGTGCCATCAGTGATGGGGATGAGCAGTTCTTC. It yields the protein CAISDGDEQFF.

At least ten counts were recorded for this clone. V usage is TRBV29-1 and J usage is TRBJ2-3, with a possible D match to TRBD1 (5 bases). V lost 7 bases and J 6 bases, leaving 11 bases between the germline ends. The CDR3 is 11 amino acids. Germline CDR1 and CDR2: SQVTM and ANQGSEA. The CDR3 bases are TGCAGCGGCCTAACAGGTGATACGCAGTATTTT. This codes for CSGLTGDTQYF.

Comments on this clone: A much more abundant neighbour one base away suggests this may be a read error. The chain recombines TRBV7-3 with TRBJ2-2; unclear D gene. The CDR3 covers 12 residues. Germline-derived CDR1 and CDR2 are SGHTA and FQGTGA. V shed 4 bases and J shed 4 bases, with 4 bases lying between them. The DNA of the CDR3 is TGTGCCAGCAGCTGGGGCACCGGGGAGCTGTTTTTT. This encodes CASSWGTGELFF.

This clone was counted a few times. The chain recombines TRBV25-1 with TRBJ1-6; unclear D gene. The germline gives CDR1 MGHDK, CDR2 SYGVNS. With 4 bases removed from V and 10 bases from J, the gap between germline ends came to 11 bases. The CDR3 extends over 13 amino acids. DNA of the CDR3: TGTGCCAGCAGTGCCACACGCGGGTCACCCCTCCACTTT. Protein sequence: CASSATRGSPLHF.

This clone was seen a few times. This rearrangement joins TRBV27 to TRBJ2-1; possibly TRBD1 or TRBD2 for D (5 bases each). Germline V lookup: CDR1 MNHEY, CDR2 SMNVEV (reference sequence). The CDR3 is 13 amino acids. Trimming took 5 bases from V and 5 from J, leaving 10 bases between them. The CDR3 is CASSRLGDNEQFF. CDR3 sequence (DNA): TGTGCCAGCAGTCGCCTGGGGGACAATGAGCAGTTCTTC.

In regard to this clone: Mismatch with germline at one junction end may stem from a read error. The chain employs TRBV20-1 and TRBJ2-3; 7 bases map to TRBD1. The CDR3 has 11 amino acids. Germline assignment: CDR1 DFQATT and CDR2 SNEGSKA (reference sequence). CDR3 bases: TGCAGTGCTCTTCAGTGGGGACAGAGCGATTTT. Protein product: CSALQWGQSDF.

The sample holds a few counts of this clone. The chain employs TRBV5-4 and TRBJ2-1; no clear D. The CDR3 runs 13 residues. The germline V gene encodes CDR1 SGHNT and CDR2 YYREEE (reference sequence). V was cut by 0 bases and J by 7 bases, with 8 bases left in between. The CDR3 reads CASSLVRQNEQFF. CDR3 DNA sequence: TGTGCCAGCAGCTTGGTTAGACAAAATGAGCAGTTCTTC.

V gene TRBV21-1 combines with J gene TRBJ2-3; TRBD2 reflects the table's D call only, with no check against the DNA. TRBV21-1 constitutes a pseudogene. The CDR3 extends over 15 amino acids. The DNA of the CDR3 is TGTGCCAGCAGCAAAGTTGGCGGGCTCACAGATACGCAGTATTTT. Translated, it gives CASSKVGGLTDTQYF.

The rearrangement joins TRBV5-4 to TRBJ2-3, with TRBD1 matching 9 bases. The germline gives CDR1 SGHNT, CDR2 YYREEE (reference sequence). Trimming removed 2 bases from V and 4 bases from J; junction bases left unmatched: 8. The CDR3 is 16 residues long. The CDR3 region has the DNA TGTGCCAGCAGCTTTACCGGGACAGGGTACCCAGATACGCAGTATTTT. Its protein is CASSFTGTGYPDTQYF.

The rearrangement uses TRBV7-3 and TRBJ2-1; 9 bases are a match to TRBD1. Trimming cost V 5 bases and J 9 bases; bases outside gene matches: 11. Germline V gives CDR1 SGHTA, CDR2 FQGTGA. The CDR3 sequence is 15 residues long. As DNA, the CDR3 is TGTGCCAGCAGCCCTAATACAGGGGGCCGCGGTGAGCAGTTCTTC. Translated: CASSPNTGGRGEQFF.

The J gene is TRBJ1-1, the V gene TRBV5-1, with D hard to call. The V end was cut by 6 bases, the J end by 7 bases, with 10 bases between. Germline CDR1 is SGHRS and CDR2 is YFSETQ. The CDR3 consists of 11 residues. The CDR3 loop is CASKGEYEAFF. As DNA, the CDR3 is TGCGCCAGCAAGGGAGAGTATGAAGCTTTCTTT.

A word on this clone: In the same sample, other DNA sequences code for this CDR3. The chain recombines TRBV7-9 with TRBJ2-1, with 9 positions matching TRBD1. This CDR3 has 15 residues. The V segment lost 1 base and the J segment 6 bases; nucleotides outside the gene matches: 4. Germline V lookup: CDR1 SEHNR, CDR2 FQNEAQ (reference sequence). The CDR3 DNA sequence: TGTGCCAGCAGCTTAGGTACAGGGGGCTTCAATGAGCAGTTCTTC. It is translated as CASSLGTGGFNEQFF.

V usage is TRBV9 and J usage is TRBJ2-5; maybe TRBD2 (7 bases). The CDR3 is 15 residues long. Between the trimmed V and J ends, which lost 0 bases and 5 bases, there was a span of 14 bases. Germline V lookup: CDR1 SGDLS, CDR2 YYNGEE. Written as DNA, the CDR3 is TGTGCCAGCAGCGTAGCCGGGGGGCTCGGGGAGACCCAGTACTTC. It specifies CASSVAGGLGETQYF.

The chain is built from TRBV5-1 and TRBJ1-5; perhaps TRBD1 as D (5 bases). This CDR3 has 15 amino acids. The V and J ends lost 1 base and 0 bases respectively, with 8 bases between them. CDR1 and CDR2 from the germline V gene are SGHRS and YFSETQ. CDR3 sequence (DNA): TGCGCCAGCAGCTTGCAGGGCAATAGCAATCAGCCCCAGCATTTT. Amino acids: CASSLQGNSNQPQHF.

CDR3 DNA: TGTGCCAGCCAAGGACAGGGGCCTCACGAGCAGTACTTC. It yields the protein CASQGQGPHEQYF. V is TRBV7-8 and J is TRBJ2-7; 9 bases line up with TRBD1. The V gene end was trimmed by 8 bases and the J gene end by 5 bases; junction bases not matched to a gene: 7. The germline V gene has CDR1 SGHVS and CDR2 FQNEAQ. This CDR3 region has 13 residues. The whole variable domain, remainder taken from reference TRBV7-8 and TRBJ2-7, is GAGVSQSPRYKVAKRGQDVALRCDPISGHVSLFWYQQALGQGPEFLTYFQNEAQLDKSGLPSDRFFAERPEGSVSTLKIQRTQQEDSAVYLCASQGQGPHEQYFGPGTRLTVT.

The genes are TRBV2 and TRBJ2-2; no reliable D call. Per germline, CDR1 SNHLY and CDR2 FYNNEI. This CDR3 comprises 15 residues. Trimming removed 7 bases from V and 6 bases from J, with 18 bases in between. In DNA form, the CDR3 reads TGTGCCAGCACCTCGAGTGGGTTAAGCGCCGGGGAGCTGTTTTTT. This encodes CASTSSGLSAGELFF.

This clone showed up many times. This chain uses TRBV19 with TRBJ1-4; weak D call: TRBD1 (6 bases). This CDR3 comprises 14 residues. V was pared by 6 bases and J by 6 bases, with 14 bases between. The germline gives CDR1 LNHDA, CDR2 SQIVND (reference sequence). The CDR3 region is CASSTGASDEKLFF. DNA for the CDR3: TGTGCCAGTAGCACGGGGGCGTCTGATGAAAAACTGTTTTTT.

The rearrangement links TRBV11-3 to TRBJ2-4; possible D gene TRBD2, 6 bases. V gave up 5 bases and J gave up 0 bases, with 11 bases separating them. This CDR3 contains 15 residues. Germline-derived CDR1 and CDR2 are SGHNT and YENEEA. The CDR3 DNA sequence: TGTGCCAGCAGCCCCCAGGGACTAGCCAAAAACATTCAGTACTTC. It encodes CASSPQGLAKNIQYF.

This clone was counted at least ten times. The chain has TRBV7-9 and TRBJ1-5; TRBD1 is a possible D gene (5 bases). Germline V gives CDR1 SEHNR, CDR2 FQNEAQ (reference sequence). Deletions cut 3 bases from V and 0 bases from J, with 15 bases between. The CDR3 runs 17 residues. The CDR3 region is CASSLGRAGDSNQPQHF. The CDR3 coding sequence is TGTGCCAGCAGCTTGGGCAGGGCTGGGGATAGCAATCAGCCCCAGCATTTT.

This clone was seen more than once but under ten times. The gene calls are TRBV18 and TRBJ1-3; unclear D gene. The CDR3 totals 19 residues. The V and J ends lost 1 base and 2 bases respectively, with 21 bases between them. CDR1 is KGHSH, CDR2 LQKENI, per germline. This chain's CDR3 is CASSPRHYNVPTTGNTIYF. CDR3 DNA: TGTGCCAGCTCACCACGTCACTACAACGTCCCAACCACTGGAAACACCATATATTTT.

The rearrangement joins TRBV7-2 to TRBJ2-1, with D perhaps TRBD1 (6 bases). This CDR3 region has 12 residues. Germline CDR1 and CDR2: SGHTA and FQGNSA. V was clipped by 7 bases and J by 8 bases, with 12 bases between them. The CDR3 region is CASTLQGYEQFF. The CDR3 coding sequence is TGTGCCAGCACATTGCAGGGGTATGAGCAGTTCTTC.

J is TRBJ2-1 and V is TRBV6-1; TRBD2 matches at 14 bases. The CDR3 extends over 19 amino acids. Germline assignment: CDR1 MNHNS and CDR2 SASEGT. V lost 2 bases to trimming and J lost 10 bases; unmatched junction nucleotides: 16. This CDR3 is CASSEFLDGTSGRRREQFF. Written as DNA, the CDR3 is TGTGCCAGCAGTGAATTCCTCGATGGGACTAGCGGGAGACGGAGGGAGCAGTTCTTC.

CDR3 nucleotide sequence: TGCGCCAGCAGCTTCTTTCCCGCTGGAACAGGTTCCACCTACGAGCAGTACGTC. As protein: CASSFFPAGTGSTYEQYV. The chain combines TRBV5-1 with TRBJ2-7; TRBD1 might be the D (5 bases). The CDR3 has 18 amino acids. Trimming shortened V by 2 bases and J by 2 bases, and 23 bases separated the two germline ends. The germline V gene encodes CDR1 SGHRS and CDR2 YFSETQ.

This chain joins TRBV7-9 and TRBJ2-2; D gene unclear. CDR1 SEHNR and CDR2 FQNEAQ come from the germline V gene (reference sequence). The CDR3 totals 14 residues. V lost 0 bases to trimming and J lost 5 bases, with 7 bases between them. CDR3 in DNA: TGTGCCAGCAGCTTAGCGCTGGGAACCGGGGAGCTGTTTTTT. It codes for CASSLALGTGELFF.

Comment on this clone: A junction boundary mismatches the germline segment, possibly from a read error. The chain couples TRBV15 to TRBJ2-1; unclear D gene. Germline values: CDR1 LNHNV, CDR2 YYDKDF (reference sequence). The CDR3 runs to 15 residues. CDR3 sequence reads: CATSSIKSSYNKQFF. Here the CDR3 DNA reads TGTGCCACCAGCAGCATTAAGAGCTCCTACAATAAGCAGTTCTTC.

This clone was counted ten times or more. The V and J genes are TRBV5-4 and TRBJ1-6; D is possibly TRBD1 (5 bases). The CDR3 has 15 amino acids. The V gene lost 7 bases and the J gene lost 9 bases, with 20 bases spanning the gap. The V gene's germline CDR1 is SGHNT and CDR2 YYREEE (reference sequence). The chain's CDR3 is CASGRIRDRLSPLHF. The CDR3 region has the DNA TGTGCCAGCGGACGAATCCGGGACCGACTTTCACCCCTCCACTTT.

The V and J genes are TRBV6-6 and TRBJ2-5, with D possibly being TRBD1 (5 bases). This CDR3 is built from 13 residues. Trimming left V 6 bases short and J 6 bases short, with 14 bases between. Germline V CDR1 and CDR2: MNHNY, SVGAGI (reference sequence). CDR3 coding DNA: TGTGCCAGCAGCCGGACAACGGAAAAGACCCAGTACTTC. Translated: CASSRTTEKTQYF.

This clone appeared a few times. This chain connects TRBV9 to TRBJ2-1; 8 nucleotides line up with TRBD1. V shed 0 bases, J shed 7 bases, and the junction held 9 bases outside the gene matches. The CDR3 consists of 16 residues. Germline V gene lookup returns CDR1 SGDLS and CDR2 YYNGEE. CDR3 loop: CASSVGPPTGGNEQFF. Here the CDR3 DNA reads TGTGCCAGCAGCGTAGGTCCCCCTACAGGGGGGAATGAGCAGTTCTTC.